This T cell receptor (beta chain) was documented in a study of blood T cell repertoires in COVID-19. At the level of the study: Sites across the United States, Italy and Spain contributed samples from acute and convalescent COVID-19. In each case, the material was cDNA or gDNA derived from T cells, B-cell-depleted T cells, or PBMCs.

In the source study's methods: Amplification of reference gene primers provided the estimated nucleated cell counts. Libraries were prepared by immunoSEQ multiplex PCR; TCRdb keeps only in-frame clonotypes and omits some of them. That table gives V, J and clone size, and the DNA gave D and trimming. The sample includes about 130,000 clones, about 88% seen only once; the top ten take 0.95% to 1.5%. This CDR3 is built from 17 residues. The junction had 13 bases not matched to a gene; V was cut back by 6 bases and J by 2 bases. Germline CDR1 LNHDA, CDR2 SQIVND (reference sequence). The chain has TRBV19 and TRBJ1-5; 7 bases match TRBD1. Sequencing was performed on peripheral blood. The source is a woman aged 80 or over with acute or convalescent COVID-19. The DNA of the CDR3 is TGTGCCAGTAGCCCCAGGGGGAAGAGCCATCGCAATCAGCCCCAGCATTTT. This codes for CASSPRGKSHRNQPQHF. The variable domain in full, with the rest retrieved from reference TRBV19 and TRBJ1-5, is DGGITQSPKYLFRKEGQNVTLSCEQNLNHDAMYWYRQDPGQGLRLIYYSQIVNDFQKGDIAEGYSVSREKKESFPLTVTSAQKNPTAFYLCASSPRGKSHRNQPQHFGDGTRLSIL.